The source of this T cell receptor (beta chain) is a study of blood T cell repertoires in COVID-19. The protocol was immunoSEQ multiplex PCR, while the TCRdb copy is restricted to in-frame clones and leaves out a portion. The data contain more than 300,000 clones, around 88% of them singletons. The CDR3 runs to 15 residues. Losses at the gene ends were 8 bases for V and 3 bases for J; bases not matched to a gene: 6. Germline V lookup: CDR1 SGHAT, CDR2 FQNNGV. Turning to this clone: In the same sample, other DNA sequences code for this CDR3.

The chain couples TRBV11-2 to TRBJ2-2, with TRBD2 matching over 10 bases. The receptor was derived from a young woman with COVID-19, enrolled during active disease. Sequenced sample: peripheral blood. In DNA, the CDR3 is TGTGCCAGCTCCCTAGCGGGGGACGACACCGGGGAGCTGTTTTTT. This translates into CASSLAGDDTGELFF.